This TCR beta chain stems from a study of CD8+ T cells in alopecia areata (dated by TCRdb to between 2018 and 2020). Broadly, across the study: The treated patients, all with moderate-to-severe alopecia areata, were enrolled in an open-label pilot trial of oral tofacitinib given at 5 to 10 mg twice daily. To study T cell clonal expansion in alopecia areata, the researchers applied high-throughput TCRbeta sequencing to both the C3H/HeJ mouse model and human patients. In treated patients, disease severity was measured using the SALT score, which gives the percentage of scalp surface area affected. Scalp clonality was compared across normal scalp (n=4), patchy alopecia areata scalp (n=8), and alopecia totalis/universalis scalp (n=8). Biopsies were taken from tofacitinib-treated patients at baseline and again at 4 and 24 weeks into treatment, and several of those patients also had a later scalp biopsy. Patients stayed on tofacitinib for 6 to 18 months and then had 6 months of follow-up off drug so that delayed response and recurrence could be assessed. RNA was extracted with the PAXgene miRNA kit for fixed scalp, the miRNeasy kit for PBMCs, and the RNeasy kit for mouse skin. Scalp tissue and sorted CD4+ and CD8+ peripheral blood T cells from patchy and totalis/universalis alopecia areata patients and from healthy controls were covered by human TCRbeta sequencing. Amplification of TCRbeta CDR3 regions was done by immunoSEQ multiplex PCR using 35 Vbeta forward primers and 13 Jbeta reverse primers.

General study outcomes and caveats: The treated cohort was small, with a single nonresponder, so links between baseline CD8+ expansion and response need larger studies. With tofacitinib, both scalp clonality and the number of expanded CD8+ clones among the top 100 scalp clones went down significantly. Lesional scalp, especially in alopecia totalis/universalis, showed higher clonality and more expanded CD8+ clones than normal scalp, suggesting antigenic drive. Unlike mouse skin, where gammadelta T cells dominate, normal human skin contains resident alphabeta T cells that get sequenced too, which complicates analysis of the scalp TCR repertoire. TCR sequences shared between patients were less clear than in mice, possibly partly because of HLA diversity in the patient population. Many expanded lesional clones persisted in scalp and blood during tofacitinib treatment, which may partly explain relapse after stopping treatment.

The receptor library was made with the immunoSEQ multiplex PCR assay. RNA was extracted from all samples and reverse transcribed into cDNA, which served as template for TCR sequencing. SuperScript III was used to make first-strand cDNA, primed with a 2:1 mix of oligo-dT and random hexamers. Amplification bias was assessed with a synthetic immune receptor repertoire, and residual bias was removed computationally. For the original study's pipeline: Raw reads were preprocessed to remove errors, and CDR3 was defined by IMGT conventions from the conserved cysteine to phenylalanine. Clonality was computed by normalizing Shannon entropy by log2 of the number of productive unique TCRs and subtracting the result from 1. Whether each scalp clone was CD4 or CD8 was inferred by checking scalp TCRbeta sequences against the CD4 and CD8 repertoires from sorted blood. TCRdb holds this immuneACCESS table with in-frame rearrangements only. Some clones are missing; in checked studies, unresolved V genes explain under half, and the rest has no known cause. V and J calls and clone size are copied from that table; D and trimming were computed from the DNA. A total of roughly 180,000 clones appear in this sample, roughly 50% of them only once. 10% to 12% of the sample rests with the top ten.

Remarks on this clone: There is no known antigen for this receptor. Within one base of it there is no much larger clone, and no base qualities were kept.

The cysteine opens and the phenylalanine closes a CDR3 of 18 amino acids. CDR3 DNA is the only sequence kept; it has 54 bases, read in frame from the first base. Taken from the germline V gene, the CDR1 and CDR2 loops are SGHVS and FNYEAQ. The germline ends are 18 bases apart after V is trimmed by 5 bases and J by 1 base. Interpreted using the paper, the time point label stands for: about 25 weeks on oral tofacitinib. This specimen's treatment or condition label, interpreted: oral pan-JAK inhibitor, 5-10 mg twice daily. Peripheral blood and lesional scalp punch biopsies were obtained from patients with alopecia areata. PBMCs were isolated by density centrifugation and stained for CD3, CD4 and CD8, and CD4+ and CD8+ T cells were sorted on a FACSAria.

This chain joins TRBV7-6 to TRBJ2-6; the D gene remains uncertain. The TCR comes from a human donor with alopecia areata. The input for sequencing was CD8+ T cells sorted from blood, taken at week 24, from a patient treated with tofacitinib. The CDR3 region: CASSPAGVSLSGANVLTF. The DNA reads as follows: TGTGCCAGCAGCCCGGCTGGGGTTTCCTTATCTGGGGCCAACGTCCTGACTTTC.